This is a list of T cell receptor beta chains from one sample in a study of blood T cells in healthy people across ages. TCRdb reanalysed the 5' RACE reads using MiXCR and keeps one entry per CDR3 protein. The profile shows roughly 1.6 million distinct CDR3 sequences, roughly 32% of them singletons. The source material was blood. The receptors were sampled from a woman aged 25 to 39 in good health. The CDR3 runs from the conserved cysteine through the conserved F or W. D genes are given only for firm matches. Rows give clone size only sometimes, using once, few, many, or a class for an expanded clone.

clone size,J gene,V gene,D gene,CDR3 DNA,CDR3 protein
NA,TRBJ2-3,TRBV20-1,NA,TGCAGTGCCAGGACCGTGGGGCGCACAGATACGCAGTATTTT,CSARTVGRTDTQYF
NA,TRBJ1-1,TRBV18,NA,TGTGCCAGCTCACCAGAGAGGCACCTTCCCGAAGCTTTCTTT,CASSPERHLPEAFF
many,TRBJ2-3,TRBV27,NA,TGTGCCAGCAGTTTAAGGGGCCAGGGACCCACAGATACGCAGTATTTT,CASSLRGQGPTDTQYF
NA,TRBJ2-1,TRBV9,TRBD1,TGTGCCAGCAGTACGGGACAGGGGGCCAATGAGCAGTTCTTC,CASSTGQGANEQFF
NA,TRBJ1-1,TRBV3-1,TRBD1,TGTGCCAGCAGCCGGATAACAGGGGGGAACACTGAAGCTTTCTTT,CASSRITGGNTEAFF
few,TRBJ2-5,TRBV7-2,NA,TGTGCCAGCAGCTTTTCCTACAGGGTAGGGTACCAAGAGACCCAGTACTTC,CASSFSYRVGYQETQYF
few,TRBJ2-1,TRBV12-3/TRBV12-4,TRBD1,TGTGCCAGCAGCCCGACGGGACAGGGGTATAACCCAAGCTCCTACAATGAGCAGTTCTTC,CASSPTGQGYNPSSYNEQFF
few,TRBJ1-5,TRBV6-1,NA,TGTGCCAGCAGTGAACTACAGAGCAATCAGCCCCAGCATTTT,CASSELQSNQPQHF
NA,TRBJ1-2,TRBV9,NA,TGTGCCAGCAGCCCTGAGACAGCTACTGCTAACTATGGCTACACCTTC,CASSPETATANYGYTF
few,TRBJ2-5,TRBV20-1,TRBD2,TGCAGTGCTAGAAGACCAGCGGGGGCCTCCTTGGAGACCCAGTACTTC,CSARRPAGASLETQYF
NA,TRBJ2-5,TRBV28,TRBD2,TGTGCCAGCAGTTTATTTAGCGGGAGGGCAGAGACCCAGTACTTC,CASSLFSGRAETQYF
NA,TRBJ2-1,TRBV28,NA,TGTGCCAGCAGTCCGCAGGGTATGGTGTACAATGAGCAGTTCTTC,CASSPQGMVYNEQFF
NA,TRBJ1-1,TRBV2,TRBD1,TGTGCCAGCAGTGAAACAGGGGAGAACACTGAAGCTTTCTTT,CASSETGENTEAFF
NA,TRBJ2-2,TRBV24-1,NA,TGTGCCACCAGTGAGTCAGGAGCCGGCACCGGGGAGCTGTTTTTT,CATSESGAGTGELFF
few,TRBJ2-5,TRBV3-1,NA,TGTGCCAGCAGTAAAGGGAGGCGGGGCATCCAAGAGACCCAGTACTTC,CASSKGRRGIQETQYF
NA,TRBJ2-1,TRBV5-1,TRBD2,TGCGCCAGCAGCTTTAGGACTAGCGGGGGCCGCAATGAGCAGTTCTTC,CASSFRTSGGRNEQFF
NA,TRBJ2-2,TRBV20-1,TRBD2,TGCAGTGCTAGAGGCCGGGAGGGGCTAGCGAACACCGGGGAGCTGTTTTTT,CSARGREGLANTGELFF
NA,TRBJ2-7,TRBV12-3/TRBV12-4,NA,TGTGCCAGCAGTTTAAGTTCCAGGGGGGACGAGCAGTACTTC,CASSLSSRGDEQYF
many,TRBJ1-2,TRBV20-1,NA,TGCAGTGCTAGAGGAGGGGGGTACTATGGCTACACCTTC,CSARGGGYYGYTF
NA,TRBJ2-2,TRBV7-6,TRBD2,TGTGCCAGCAGCTTAGCGCACGGTAGCGGGACGAACACCGGGGAGCTGTTTTTT,CASSLAHGSGTNTGELFF
few,TRBJ2-1,TRBV30,NA,TGTGCCGGGGTTTACAATGAGCAGTTCTTC,CAGVYNEQFF
few,TRBJ2-7,TRBV15,TRBD1,TGTGCCACCTCTAGGGACAGGGACTACGAGCAGTACTTC,CATSRDRDYEQYF
NA,TRBJ2-5,TRBV2,TRBD2,TGTGCCAGCACCTTACTAGCGGGAGGTGCCGAGACCCAGTACTTC,CASTLLAGGAETQYF
NA,TRBJ2-4,TRBV20-1,NA,TGCAGTGCTAGAGATGTGACCGGGGGCGGGGACATTCAGTACTTC,CSARDVTGGGDIQYF
NA,TRBJ2-7,TRBV5-1,NA,TGCGCCAGCAGCTTGGAGATCGGCGGCACCTACGAGCAGTACTTC,CASSLEIGGTYEQYF
NA,TRBJ2-6,TRBV9,TRBD1,TGTGCCAGCATGTCGGGACAGGAGATCTCTGGGGCCAACGTCCTGACTTTC,CASMSGQEISGANVLTF
NA,TRBJ1-5,TRBV4-1,NA,TGCGCCAGCAGCCAAACTCTGGTCGGGGTGGGGCAGCCCCAGCATTTT,CASSQTLVGVGQPQHF
NA,TRBJ2-5,TRBV20-1,NA,TGCAGTGCCAGAGCGGTCGTCATCGAGACCCAGTACTTC,CSARAVVIETQYF
NA,TRBJ1-1,TRBV20-1,NA,TGCAGTGCACCGGACAAAAGGGTGAACACTGAAGCTTTCTTT,CSAPDKRVNTEAFF
NA,TRBJ2-7,TRBV28,TRBD1,TGTGCCAGCACCTTACTAGGGGGCGGCGACGAGCAGTACTTC,CASTLLGGGDEQYF
NA,TRBJ2-3,TRBV27,TRBD2,TGTGCCAGCACGCCATTGGGGGACTACACAGATACGCAGTATTTT,CASTPLGDYTDTQYF
NA,TRBJ2-1,TRBV24-1,NA,TGTGCCACCAGCTGGGCCCCCTACAATGAGCAGTTCTTC,CATSWAPYNEQFF
NA,TRBJ1-2,TRBV5-6,NA,TGTGCCAGCAGCCCTGACAGGAGGGAATATGGCTACACCTTC,CASSPDRREYGYTF
few,TRBJ2-5,TRBV27,NA,TGTGCCAGCAGTTCATCGGTGGACAGTCAAGAGACCCAGTACTTC,CASSSSVDSQETQYF
few,TRBJ1-2,TRBV7-2,NA,TGTGCCAGCAGCTTAGCCCCAGCCGATTGGGGCTACACCTTC,CASSLAPADWGYTF
few,TRBJ2-4,TRBV20-1,TRBD1,TGCAGTGCTAGAGAGACATACAGGGGGGATTCGATTCATATAGCCAAAAACATTCAGTACTTC,CSARETYRGDSIHIAKNIQYF
NA,TRBJ2-5,TRBV20-1,TRBD2,TGCAGTGCTAGTAGGCTAGCGGGGGGGCAAGAGACCCAGTACTTC,CSASRLAGGQETQYF
few,TRBJ1-5,TRBV27,NA,TGTGCCAGCACTCCGAGGGGGGGCATTGGCAATCAGCCCCAGCATTTT,CASTPRGGIGNQPQHF
few,TRBJ2-1,TRBV11-2,NA,TGTGCCAGCAGCTTGATAGCGGCCCCGGGGGAGCAGTTCTTC,CASSLIAAPGEQFF
NA,TRBJ2-1,TRBV5-1,TRBD2,TGCGCCAGCAGCGCGGGACTAGCGGGAGCCAATGAGCAGTTCTTC,CASSAGLAGANEQFF
NA,TRBJ1-1,TRBV19,NA,TGTGCCAGTAGTCCCCGGGCAGGGAACACTGAAGCTTTCTTT,CASSPRAGNTEAFF
once,TRBJ2-1,TRBV3-1,TRBD2,TGTGCCAGCAGAAGATCAACTAGCGGGAGTATCTATGAGCAGTTCTTC,CASRRSTSGSIYEQFF
many,TRBJ2-5,TRBV29-1,NA,TGCAGCCTGGGGGGAGCTGTGAGGGAGACCCAGTACTTC,CSLGGAVRETQYF
once,TRBJ2-7,TRBV6-1,TRBD2,TGTGCCAGCAGTGCCTTAAAGGCAGGACTAGCGGATCGGAGCTCCTACGAGCAGTACTTC,CASSALKAGLADRSSYEQYF
once,TRBJ2-2,TRBV28,TRBD2,TGTGCCAGCCGTATAGCGGGCCCGAACACCGGGGAGCTGTTTTTT,CASRIAGPNTGELFF